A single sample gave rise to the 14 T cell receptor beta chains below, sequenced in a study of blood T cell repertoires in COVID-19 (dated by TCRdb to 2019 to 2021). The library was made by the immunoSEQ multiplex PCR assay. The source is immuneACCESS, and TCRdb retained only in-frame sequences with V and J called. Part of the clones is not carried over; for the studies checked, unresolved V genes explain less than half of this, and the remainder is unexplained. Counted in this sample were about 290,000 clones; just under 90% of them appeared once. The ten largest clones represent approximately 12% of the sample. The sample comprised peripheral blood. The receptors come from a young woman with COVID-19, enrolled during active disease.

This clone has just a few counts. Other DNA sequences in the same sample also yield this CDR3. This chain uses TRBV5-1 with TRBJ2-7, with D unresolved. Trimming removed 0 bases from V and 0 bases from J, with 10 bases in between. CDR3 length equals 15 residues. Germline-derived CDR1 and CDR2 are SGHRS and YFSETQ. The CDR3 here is CASSLAGTGSYEQYF. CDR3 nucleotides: TGCGCCAGCAGCTTGGCTGGTACCGGCTCCTACGAGCAGTACTTC.

The CDR3, as DNA: TGTGCCAGTGGACACAGGGGGCGGGAAACTGAAGCTTTCTTT. This codes for CASGHRGRETEAFF. The rearrangement uses TRBV19 and TRBJ1-1, with 9 bases matching TRBD1. Germline trimming cut 8 bases from V and 5 bases from J; bases unmatched to any gene: 9. CDR1 is LNHDA, CDR2 SQIVND, per germline (reference sequence). The CDR3 consists of 14 residues.

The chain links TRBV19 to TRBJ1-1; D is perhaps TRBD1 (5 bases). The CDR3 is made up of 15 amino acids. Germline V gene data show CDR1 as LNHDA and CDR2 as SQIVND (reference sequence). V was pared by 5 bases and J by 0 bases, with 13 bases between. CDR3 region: CASSSNRKMNTEAFF. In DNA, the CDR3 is TGTGCCAGTAGTTCGAACAGGAAGATGAACACTGAAGCTTTCTTT.

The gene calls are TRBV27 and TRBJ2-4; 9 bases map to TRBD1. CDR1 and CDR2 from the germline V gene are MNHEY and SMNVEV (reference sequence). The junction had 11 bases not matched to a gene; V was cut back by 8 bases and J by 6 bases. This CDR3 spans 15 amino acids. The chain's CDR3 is CASRGVRTGVNIQYF. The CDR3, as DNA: TGTGCCAGCCGCGGCGTCAGGACAGGGGTAAACATTCAGTACTTC.

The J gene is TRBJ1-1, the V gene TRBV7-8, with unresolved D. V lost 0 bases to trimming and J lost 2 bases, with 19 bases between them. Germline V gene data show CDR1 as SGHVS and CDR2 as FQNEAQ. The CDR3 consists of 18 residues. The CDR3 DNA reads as TGTGCCAGCAGCTTAGCTTACCCTTTACAGAAAGTCAACACTGAAGCTTTCTTT. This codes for CASSLAYPLQKVNTEAFF.

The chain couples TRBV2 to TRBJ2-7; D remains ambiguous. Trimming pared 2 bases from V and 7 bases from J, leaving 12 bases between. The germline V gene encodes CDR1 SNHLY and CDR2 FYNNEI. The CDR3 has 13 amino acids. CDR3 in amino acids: CASSEWFESEQYF. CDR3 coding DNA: TGTGCCAGCAGTGAATGGTTCGAGTCAGAGCAGTACTTC.

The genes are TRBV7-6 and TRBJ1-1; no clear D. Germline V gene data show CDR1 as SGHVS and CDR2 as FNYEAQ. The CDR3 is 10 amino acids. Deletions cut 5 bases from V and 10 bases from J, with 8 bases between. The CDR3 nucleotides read TGTGCCAGCAGCCTCTACGTAGCTTTCTTT. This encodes CASSLYVAFF.

The CDR3: CASSPQTGNSPLHF. CDR3 DNA: TGTGCCAGCTCACCACAGACCGGGAATTCACCCCTCCACTTT. This sequence joins TRBV18 and TRBJ1-6; D is ambiguous. Germline CDR1 and CDR2: KGHSH and LQKENI. Between the trimmed V and J ends, which lost 1 base and 7 bases, there was a span of 8 bases. This CDR3 is built from 14 residues.

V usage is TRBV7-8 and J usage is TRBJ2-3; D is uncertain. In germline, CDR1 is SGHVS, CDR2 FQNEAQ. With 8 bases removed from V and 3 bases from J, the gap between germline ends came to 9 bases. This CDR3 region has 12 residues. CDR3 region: CASGLETDTQYF. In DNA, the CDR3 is TGTGCCAGCGGTCTCGAGACAGATACGCAGTATTTT.

The CDR3 DNA reads TGTGCCAGCAGCTTAGGACGGGGTGGCACAGATACGCAGTATTTT. Amino acids: CASSLGRGGTDTQYF. The chain joins TRBV6-5 to TRBJ2-3; TRBD2 is a possible D gene (5 bases). Germline CDR1 is MNHEY and CDR2 is SVGAGI. CDR3 length equals 15 residues. V was clipped by 6 bases and J by 1 base, with 14 bases between them.

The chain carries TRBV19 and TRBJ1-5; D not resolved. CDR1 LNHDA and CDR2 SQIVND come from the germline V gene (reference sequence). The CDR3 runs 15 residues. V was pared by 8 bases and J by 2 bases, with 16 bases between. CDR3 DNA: TGTGCCAGTCTTTCTAAAGTTGGAGGCAATCAGCCCCAGCATTTT. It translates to CASLSKVGGNQPQHF.

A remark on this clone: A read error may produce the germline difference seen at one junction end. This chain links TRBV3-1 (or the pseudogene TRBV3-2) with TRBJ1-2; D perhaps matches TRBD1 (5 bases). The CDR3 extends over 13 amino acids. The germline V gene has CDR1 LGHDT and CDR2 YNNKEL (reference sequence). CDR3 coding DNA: TGTGCCAGCGGCTACTATAAGGGGTTAGTCTTCTTCTTC. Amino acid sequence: CASGYYKGLVFFF.

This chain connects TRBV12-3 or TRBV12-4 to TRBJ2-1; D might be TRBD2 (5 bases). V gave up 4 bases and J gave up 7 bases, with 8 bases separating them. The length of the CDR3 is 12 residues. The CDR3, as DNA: TGTGCCAGCAGTTCGGGATGGAATGAGCAGTTCTTC. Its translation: CASSSGWNEQFF.

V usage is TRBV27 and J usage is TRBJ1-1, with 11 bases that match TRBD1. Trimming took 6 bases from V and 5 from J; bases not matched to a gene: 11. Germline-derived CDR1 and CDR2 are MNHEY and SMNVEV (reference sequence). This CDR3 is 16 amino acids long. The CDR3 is CASSWTGGEPWTEAFF. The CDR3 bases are TGTGCCAGCAGCTGGACAGGGGGCGAACCGTGGACTGAAGCTTTCTTT.